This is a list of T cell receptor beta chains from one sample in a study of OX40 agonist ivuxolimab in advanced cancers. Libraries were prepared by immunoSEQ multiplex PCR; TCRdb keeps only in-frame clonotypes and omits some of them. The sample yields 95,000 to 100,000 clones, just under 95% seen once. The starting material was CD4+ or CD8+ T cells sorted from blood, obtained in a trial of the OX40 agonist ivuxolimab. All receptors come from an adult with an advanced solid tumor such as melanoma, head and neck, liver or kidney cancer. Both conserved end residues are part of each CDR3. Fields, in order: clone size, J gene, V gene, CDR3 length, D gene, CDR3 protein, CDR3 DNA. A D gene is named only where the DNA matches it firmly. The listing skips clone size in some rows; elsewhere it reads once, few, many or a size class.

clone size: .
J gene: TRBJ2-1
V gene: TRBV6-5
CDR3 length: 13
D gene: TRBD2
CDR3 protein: CASSYPSGNEQFF
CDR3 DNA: TGTGCCAGCAGTTACCCTAGCGGTAATGAGCAGTTCTTC

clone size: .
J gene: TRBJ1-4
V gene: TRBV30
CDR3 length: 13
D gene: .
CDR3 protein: CAWSRDYNEKLFF
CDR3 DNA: TGTGCCTGGAGTAGGGATTATAATGAAAAACTGTTTTTT

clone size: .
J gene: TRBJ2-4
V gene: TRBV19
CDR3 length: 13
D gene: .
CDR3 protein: CASSSRTRNIQYF
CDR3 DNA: TGTGCCAGTAGTTCACGGACAAGAAACATTCAGTACTTC

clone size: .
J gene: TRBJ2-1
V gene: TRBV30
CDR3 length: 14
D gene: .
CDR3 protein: CAWSNLPGKGEGIF
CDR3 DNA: TGTGCCTGGAGTAATTTACCCGGAAAGGGGGAAGGGATCTTC

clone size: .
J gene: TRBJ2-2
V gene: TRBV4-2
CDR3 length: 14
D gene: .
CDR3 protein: CASSQDKGTGELFF
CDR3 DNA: TGTGCCAGCAGCCAAGATAAGGGCACCGGGGAGCTGTTTTTT

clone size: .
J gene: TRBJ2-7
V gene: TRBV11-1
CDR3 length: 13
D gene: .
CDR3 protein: CASSFGGSYEQYF
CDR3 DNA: TGTGCCAGCAGCTTTGGGGGGTCCTACGAGCAGTACTTC

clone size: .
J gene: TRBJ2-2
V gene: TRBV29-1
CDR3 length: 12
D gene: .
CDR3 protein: CSVGQNTGELFF
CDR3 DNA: TGCAGCGTTGGACAGAACACCGGGGAGCTGTTTTTT

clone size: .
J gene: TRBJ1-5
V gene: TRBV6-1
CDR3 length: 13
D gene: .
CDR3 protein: CASSEYRDQPQHF
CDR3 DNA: TGTGCCAGCAGTGAATACAGGGATCAGCCCCAGCATTTT

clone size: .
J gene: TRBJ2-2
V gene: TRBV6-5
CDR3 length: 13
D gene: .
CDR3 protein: CASSPSRVGELFF
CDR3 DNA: TGTGCCAGCAGTCCATCGAGGGTTGGGGAGCTGTTTTTT

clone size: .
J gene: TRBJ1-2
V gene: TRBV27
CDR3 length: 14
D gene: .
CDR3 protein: CASRQSGQGYGYTF
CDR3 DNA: TGTGCCAGCCGTCAGTCGGGGCAGGGGTATGGCTACACCTTC

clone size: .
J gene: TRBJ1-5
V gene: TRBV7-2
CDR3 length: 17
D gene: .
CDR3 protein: CASSCRWQLKFRQPQHF
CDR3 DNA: TGTGCCAGCAGCTGCCGGTGGCAGTTGAAATTTCGTCAGCCCCAGCATTTT

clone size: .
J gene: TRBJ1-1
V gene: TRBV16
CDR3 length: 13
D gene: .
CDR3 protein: CASSQERNTEAFF
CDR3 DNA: TGTGCCAGCAGTCAGGAGAGGAACACTGAAGCTTTCTTT

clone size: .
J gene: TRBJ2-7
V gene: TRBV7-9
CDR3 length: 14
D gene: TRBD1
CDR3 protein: CASSLSGGSYEQYF
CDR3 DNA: TGTGCCAGCAGCTTATCAGGGGGATCCTACGAGCAGTACTTC

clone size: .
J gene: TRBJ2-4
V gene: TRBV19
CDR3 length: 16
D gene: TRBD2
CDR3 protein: CASSIPGLAESNIQYF
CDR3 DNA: TGTGCCAGTAGTATCCCGGGACTAGCGGAGTCAAACATTCAGTACTTC

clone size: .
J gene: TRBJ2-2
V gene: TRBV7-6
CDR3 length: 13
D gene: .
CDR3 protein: CASSLVRSGELFF
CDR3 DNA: TGTGCCAGCAGCTTGGTCCGCTCCGGGGAGCTGTTTTTT

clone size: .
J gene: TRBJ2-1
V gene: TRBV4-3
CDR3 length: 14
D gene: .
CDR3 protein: CASSQRGQYNEQFF
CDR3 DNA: TGCGCCAGCAGCCAGAGAGGACAGTACAATGAGCAGTTCTTC

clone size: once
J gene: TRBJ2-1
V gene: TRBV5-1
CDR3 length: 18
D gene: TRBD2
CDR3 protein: CASSLGSLAGGPYNEQFF
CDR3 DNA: TGCGCCAGCAGCTTGGGCTCCCTAGCGGGGGGGCCTTACAATGAGCAGTTCTTC

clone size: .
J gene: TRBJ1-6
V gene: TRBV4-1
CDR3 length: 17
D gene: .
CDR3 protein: CASSQTIVRGAHSPLHF
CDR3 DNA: TGCGCCAGCAGCCAAACAATAGTACGGGGGGCCCACTCACCCCTCCACTTT

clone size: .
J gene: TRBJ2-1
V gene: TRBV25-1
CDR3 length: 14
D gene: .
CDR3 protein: CASSEFSSTDEQFF
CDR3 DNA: TGTGCCAGCAGTGAATTTAGCTCAACGGATGAGCAGTTCTTC

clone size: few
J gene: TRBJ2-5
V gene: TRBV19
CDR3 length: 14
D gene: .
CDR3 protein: CASSIWQSQETQYF
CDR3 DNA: TGTGCCAGTAGTATATGGCAGTCCCAAGAGACCCAGTACTTC

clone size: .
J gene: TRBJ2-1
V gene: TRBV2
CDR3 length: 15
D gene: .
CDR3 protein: CASSKEGGSYNEQFF
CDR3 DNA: TGTGCCAGCAGTAAGGAAGGCGGGTCCTACAATGAGCAGTTCTTC

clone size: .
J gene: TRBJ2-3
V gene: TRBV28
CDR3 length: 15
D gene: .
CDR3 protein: CASVGGARSVDTQYF
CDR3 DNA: TGTGCCAGTGTAGGGGGGGCCCGATCGGTAGATACGCAGTATTTT

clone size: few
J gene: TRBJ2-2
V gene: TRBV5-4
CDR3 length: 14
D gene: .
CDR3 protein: CASSLNSQTGELFF
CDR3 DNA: TGTGCCAGCAGCTTGAATAGTCAAACCGGGGAGCTGTTTTTT

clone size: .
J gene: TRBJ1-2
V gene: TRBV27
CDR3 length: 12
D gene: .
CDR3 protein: CASYSPTYGYTF
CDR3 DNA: TGTGCCAGTTACAGCCCAACCTATGGCTACACCTTC

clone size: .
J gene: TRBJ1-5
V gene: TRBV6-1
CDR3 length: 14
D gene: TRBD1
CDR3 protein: CASSADRGYQPQHF
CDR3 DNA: TGTGCCAGCAGCGCCGACAGGGGCTATCAGCCCCAGCATTTT

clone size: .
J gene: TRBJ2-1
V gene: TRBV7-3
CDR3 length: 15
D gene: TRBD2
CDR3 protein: CASSKSGSNPDEQFF
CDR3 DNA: TGTGCCAGCAGCAAGAGCGGGAGTAATCCCGATGAGCAGTTCTTC

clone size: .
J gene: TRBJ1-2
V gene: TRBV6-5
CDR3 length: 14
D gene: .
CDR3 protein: CASSFHSQGDGYTF
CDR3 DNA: TGTGCCAGCAGTTTCCATTCCCAGGGTGATGGCTACACCTTC

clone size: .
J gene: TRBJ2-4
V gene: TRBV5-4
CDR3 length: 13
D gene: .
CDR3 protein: CASSSPGKNIQYF
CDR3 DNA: TGTGCCAGCAGCTCTCCCGGTAAAAACATTCAGTACTTC

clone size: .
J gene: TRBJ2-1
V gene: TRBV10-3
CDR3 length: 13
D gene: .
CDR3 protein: CANGGAECNEQFF
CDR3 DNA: TGTGCCAACGGCGGCGCGGAGTGCAATGAGCAGTTCTTC

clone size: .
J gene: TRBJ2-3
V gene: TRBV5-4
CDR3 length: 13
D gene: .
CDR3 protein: CASSLATADTQYF
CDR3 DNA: TGTGCCAGCAGCTTGGCCACCGCAGATACGCAGTATTTT

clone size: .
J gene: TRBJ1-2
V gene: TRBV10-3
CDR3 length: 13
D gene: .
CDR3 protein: CAISEAGAGGYTF
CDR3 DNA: TGTGCCATCAGTGAGGCGGGGGCTGGGGGCTACACCTTC

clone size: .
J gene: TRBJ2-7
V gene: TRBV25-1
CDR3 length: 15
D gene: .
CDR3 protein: CASSEYVTQGGEQYF
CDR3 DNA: TGTGCCAGCAGTGAATACGTCACACAGGGGGGGGAGCAGTACTTC

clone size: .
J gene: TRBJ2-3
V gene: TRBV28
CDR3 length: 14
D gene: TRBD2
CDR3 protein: CASSLGRGLDTQYF
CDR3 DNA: TGTGCCAGCAGTTTGGGGCGGGGGTTGGATACGCAGTATTTT

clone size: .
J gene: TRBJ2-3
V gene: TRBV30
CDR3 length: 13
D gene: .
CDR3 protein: CAWSVPFADTQYF
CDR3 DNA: TGTGCCTGGAGTGTACCCTTCGCAGATACGCAGTATTTT

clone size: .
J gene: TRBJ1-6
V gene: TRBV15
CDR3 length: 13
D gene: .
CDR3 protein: CATSKIYRESLHF
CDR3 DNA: TGTGCCACCAGCAAAATCTACAGGGAGTCCCTCCACTTT

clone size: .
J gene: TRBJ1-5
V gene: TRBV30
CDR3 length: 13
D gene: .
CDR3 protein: CAWSEQGSQPQHF
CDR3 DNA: TGTGCCTGGAGTGAACAGGGATCTCAGCCCCAGCATTTT

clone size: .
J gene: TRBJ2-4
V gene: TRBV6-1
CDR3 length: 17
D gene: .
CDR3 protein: CASSERPGSPLKNIQYF
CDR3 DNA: TGTGCCAGCAGTGAACGTCCGGGGTCCCCGCTTAAAAACATTCAGTACTTC